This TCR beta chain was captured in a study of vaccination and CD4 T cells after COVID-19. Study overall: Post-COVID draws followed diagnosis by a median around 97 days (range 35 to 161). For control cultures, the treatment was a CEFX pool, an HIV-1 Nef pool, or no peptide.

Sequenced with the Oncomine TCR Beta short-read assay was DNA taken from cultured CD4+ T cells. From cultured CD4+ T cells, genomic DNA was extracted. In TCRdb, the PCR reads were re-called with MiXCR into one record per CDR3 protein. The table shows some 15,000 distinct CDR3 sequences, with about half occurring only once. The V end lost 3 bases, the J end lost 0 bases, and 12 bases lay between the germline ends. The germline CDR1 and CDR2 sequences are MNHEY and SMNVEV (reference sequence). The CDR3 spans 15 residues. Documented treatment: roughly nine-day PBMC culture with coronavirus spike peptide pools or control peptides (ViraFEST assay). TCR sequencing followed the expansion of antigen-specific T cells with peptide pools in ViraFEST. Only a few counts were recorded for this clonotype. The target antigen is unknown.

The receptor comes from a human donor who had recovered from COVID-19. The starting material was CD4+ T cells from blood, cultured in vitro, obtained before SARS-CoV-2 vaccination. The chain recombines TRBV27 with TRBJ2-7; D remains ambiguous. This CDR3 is CASSLAQASSYEQYF. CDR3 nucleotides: TGTGCCAGCAGTTTGGCTCAGGCCAGCTCCTACGAGCAGTACTTC.